Below are 19 T cell receptor beta chains sequenced from a single sample in a study of response to subunit inactivated influenza vaccine. A single record per CDR3 protein comes from TCRdb applying MiXCR to the RT-PCR reads. The sample consists of 500,000 or so distinct CDR3 sequences, 16% of them appearing once. The input for sequencing was CD4+ T cells sorted from PBMCs, taken 23 to 25 months after vaccination. The receptors shown here come from a man between 50 and 69 years old who received an inactivated influenza vaccine.

The gene calls are TRBV9 and TRBJ2-5, with a weak D call TRBD2 (5 bases). The CDR3 loop spans 14 amino acids. V shed 1 base and J shed 3 bases, with 10 bases lying between them. CDR1 and CDR2 from the germline V gene are SGDLS and YYNGEE. CDR3 in DNA: TGTGCCAGCAGCGTAAGTGGGAGAAAAGAGACCCAGTACTTC. It encodes CASSVSGRKETQYF.

The V and J genes are TRBV20-1 and TRBJ2-5, with D perhaps TRBD1 or TRBD2 (5 bases each). V lost 6 bases, J lost 4 bases, and 15 bases lay in between. There are 13 residues in the CDR3. Germline V gene lookup returns CDR1 DFQATT and CDR2 SNEGSKA (reference sequence). The CDR3 here is CSAIRGVRETQYF. The CDR3 DNA reads TGCAGTGCCATCAGAGGGGTCAGAGAGACCCAGTACTTC.

This clonotype was counted only a few times. The genes are TRBV20-1 and TRBJ2-7; tentatively, D is TRBD2 (7 bases). From germline, CDR1 is DFQATT and CDR2 SNEGSKA (reference sequence). There are 15 residues in the CDR3. Trimming left V 3 bases short and J 3 bases short, with 18 bases between. CDR3 in amino acids: CSASLFGGRDYEQYF. The DNA of the CDR3 is TGCAGTGCTAGTTTATTCGGGGGGCGCGACTACGAGCAGTACTTC.

V gene TRBV20-1 combines with J gene TRBJ2-3, with TRBD1 matching 9 bases. This CDR3 contains 16 residues. CDR1 DFQATT and CDR2 SNEGSKA come from the germline V gene (reference sequence). V trimming: 5 bases; J trimming: 2 bases; junction bases outside the gene matches: 11. The CDR3 reads CSAAPPGTGFTDTQYF. DNA for the CDR3: TGCAGTGCTGCCCCACCCGGGACAGGGTTCACAGATACGCAGTATTTT.

This clonotype occurred a few times. The V call is TRBV2, the J call TRBJ2-3; 8 bases are shared with TRBD2. The CDR3 runs 15 residues. CDR1 and CDR2 (germline): SNHLY, FYNNEI. The V and J ends lost 4 bases and 1 base, in that order; junction bases with no gene match: 4. The CDR3 coding sequence is TGTGCCAGCAGTGGGGGGACTAGGCGCACAGATACGCAGTATTTT. This sequence encodes CASSGGTRRTDTQYF.

The table lists this clonotype with a few counts. The chain has TRBV10-3 and TRBJ2-2; no firm D call. This CDR3 region has 12 residues. Trimming left V 7 bases short and J 4 bases short, with 7 bases between. Germline-derived CDR1 and CDR2 are ENHRY and SYGVKD. Written as DNA, the CDR3 is TGTGCCATCAATAAGGGCACCGGGGAGCTGTTTTTT. This sequence encodes CAINKGTGELFF.

The V call is TRBV29-1, the J call TRBJ2-7; no firm D call. CDR1 and CDR2 (germline): SQVTM, ANQGSEA. The CDR3 sequence is 12 residues long. V lost 7 bases and J lost 0, with 10 bases in between. The CDR3 spells CSAKPSSYEQYF. In nucleotides, the CDR3 is TGCAGCGCCAAACCTAGCTCCTACGAGCAGTACTTC.

The chain recombines TRBV4-3 with TRBJ1-2; TRBD1 matches at 8 bases. Germline trimming cut 0 bases from V and 8 bases from J; bases unmatched to any gene: 11. The CDR3 length is 16 residues. Germline-derived CDR1 and CDR2 are LGHNA and YSLEER. CDR3 sequence reads: CASSQDLDRVAMGYTF. The CDR3 DNA follows: TGCGCCAGCAGCCAAGATTTGGACAGGGTGGCGATGGGCTACACCTTC.

The gene calls are TRBV6-2 or TRBV6-3 and TRBJ2-1, with 9 bases matching TRBD1. The CDR3 runs to 13 residues. The J segment lost 8 bases and the V segment lost 5 bases, leaving 4 bases of the junction unmatched. CDR1 and CDR2 (germline): MNHEY, SVGEGT. The CDR3 here is CASSPRQGDEQFF. CDR3 coding DNA: TGTGCCAGCAGTCCTCGACAGGGGGATGAGCAGTTCTTC.

The CDR3 spells CASSDTNSGANVLTF. CDR3 nucleotides: TGTGCCAGCAGTGATACCAACTCTGGGGCCAACGTCCTGACTTTC. The J gene is TRBJ2-6, the V gene TRBV25-1, with D unresolved. V was trimmed by 3 bases and J by 0 bases, leaving 6 bases between them. The CDR3 has 15 amino acids. CDR1 is MGHDK and CDR2 is SYGVNS in the germline V gene.

This CDR3 is CASSPGPSGEQYF. As DNA, the CDR3 is TGTGCCAGCAGCCCCGGGCCTTCCGGCGAGCAGTACTTC. V usage is TRBV7-2 and J usage is TRBJ2-7; D call uncertain. The CDR3 sequence is 13 residues long. Between the trimmed V and J ends, which lost 5 bases and 6 bases, there was a span of 14 bases. Germline values: CDR1 SGHTA, CDR2 FQGNSA. The full variable domain, with the rest looked up from reference TRBV7-2 and TRBJ2-7, is GAGVSQSPSNKVTEKGKDVELRCDPISGHTALYWYRQSLGQGLEFLIYFQGNSAPDKSGLPSDRFSAERTGGSVSTLTIQRTQQEDSAVYLCASSPGPSGEQYFGPGTRLTVT.

This clonotype was detected a few times. The chain combines TRBV14 with TRBJ2-3, with D perhaps matching TRBD2 (6 bases). CDR3 size: 15 residues. CDR1 and CDR2 (germline): SGHDN, FVKESK. V shed 4 bases and J shed 6 bases, with 17 bases lying between them. CDR3 protein: CASSPNGAGRDTQYF. CDR3 nucleotide sequence: TGTGCCAGCAGCCCCAATGGGGCAGGGAGGGATACGCAGTATTTT.

Only a few counts were recorded for this clonotype. This sequence joins TRBV20-1 and TRBJ2-5; D not certain. V gave up 4 bases and J gave up 1 base, with 7 bases separating them. Germline V gene sequence: CDR1 DFQATT, CDR2 SNEGSKA (reference sequence). The CDR3 contains 12 residues. CDR3 protein: CSATRAQETQYF. The CDR3 nucleotides read TGCAGTGCTACTAGGGCCCAAGAGACCCAGTACTTC.

This clonotype was picked up a small number of times. The chain has TRBV10-3 and TRBJ2-5; either TRBD1 or TRBD2 may supply D (5 bases each). This CDR3 contains 14 residues. CDR1 ENHRY and CDR2 SYGVKD come from the germline V gene. Trimming cost V 6 bases and J 3 bases, with 14 bases left between them. CDR3 DNA: TGTGCCATCAGCCGGGACCCAGGAAAAGAGACCCAGTACTTC. Amino acids: CAISRDPGKETQYF.

CDR3 sequence: CASSSENRGGYIQYF. CDR3 DNA sequence: TGTGCCAGCAGTTCCGAGAACAGGGGAGGCTACATTCAGTACTTC. V and J are TRBV12-3 or TRBV12-4 and TRBJ2-4; D might be TRBD1 (7 bases). Trimming cost V 4 bases and J 8 bases, with 18 bases left between them. The CDR3 consists of 15 residues.

Ten or more counts support this clonotype. The chain carries TRBV4-2 and TRBJ2-5; 11 bases match TRBD2. Losses at the gene ends were 1 base for V and 5 bases for J; bases not matched to a gene: 6. CDR3 length equals 16 residues. Germline CDR1 and CDR2: LGHNA and YNFKEQ. The CDR3: CASSQGLAGPRETQYF. DNA of the CDR3: TGTGCCAGCAGCCAAGGACTAGCGGGGCCCCGGGAGACCCAGTACTTC.

The chain couples TRBV5-1 to TRBJ2-1; TRBD2 aligns across 9 bases. V trimming: 4 bases; J trimming: 8 bases; junction bases outside the gene matches: 10. Germline CDR1 reads SGHRS; CDR2 reads YFSETQ. The CDR3 consists of 15 residues. This CDR3 is CASSPGTSIKYEQFF. In DNA form, the CDR3 reads TGCGCCAGCAGCCCGGGGACTAGCATTAAGTATGAGCAGTTCTTC.

CDR3 in amino acids: CSAPLVTQYF. DNA for the CDR3: TGCAGTGCTCCTCTAGTTACGCAGTATTTT. The rearrangement joins TRBV20-1 to TRBJ2-3; D remains unclear. Germline CDR1 is DFQATT and CDR2 is SNEGSKA (reference sequence). V was shortened by 5 bases and J by 8 bases, with 8 bases between the two germline ends. The CDR3 has 10 residues.

This clonotype has more than one count but fewer than ten. CDR3 residues: CASSYLRSSNYGYTF. In DNA, the CDR3 is TGTGCCAGCAGTTACTTGCGGTCCTCTAACTATGGCTACACCTTC. J is TRBJ1-2 and V is TRBV6-5; D gene unclear. The V gene lost 1 base and the J gene lost 0 bases, with 9 bases spanning the gap. The germline V gene encodes CDR1 MNHEY and CDR2 SVGAGI. This CDR3 spans 15 amino acids.